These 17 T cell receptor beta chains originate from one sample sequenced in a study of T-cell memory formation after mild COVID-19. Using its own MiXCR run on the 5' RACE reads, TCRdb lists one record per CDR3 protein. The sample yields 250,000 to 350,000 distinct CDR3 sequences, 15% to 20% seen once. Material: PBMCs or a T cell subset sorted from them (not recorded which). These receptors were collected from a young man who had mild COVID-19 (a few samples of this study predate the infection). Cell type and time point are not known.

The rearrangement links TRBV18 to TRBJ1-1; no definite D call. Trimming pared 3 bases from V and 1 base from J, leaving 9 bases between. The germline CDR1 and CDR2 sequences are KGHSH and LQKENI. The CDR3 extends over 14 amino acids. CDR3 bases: TGTGCCAGCTCACCGTCTCCTACGAACACTGAAGCTTTCTTT. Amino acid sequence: CASSPSPTNTEAFF. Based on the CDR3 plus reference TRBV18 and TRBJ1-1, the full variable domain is NAGVMQNPRHLVRRRGQEARLRCSPMKGHSHVYWYRQLPEEGLKFMVYLQKENIIDESGMPKERFSAEFPKEGPSILRIQQVVRGDSAAYFCASSPSPTNTEAFFGQGTRLTVV.

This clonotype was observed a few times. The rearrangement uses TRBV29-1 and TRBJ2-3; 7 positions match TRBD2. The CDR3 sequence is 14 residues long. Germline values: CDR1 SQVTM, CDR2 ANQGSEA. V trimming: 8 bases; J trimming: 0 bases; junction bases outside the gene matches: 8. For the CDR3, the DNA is TGCAGCTTCCGGCTAGCGGATAGCACAGATACGCAGTATTTT. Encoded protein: CSFRLADSTDTQYF.

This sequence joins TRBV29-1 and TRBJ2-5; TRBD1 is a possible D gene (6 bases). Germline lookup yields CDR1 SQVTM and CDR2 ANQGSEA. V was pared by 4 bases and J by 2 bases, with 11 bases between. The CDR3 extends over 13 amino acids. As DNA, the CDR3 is TGCAGCGTTGCACGGGGACAACAAGAGACCCAGTACTTC. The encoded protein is CSVARGQQETQYF.

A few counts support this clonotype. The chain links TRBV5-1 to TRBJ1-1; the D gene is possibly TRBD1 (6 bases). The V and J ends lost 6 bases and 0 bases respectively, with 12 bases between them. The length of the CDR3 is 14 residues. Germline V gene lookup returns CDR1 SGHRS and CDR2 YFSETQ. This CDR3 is CASKLGDMNTEAFF. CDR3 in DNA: TGCGCCAGCAAGCTCGGGGACATGAACACTGAAGCTTTCTTT.

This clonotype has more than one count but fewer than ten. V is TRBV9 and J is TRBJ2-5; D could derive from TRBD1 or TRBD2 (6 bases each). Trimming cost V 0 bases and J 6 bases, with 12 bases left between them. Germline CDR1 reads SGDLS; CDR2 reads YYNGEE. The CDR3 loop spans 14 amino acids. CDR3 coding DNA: TGTGCCAGCAGCGTAGAGGGGGGCTGGCAGACCCAGTACTTC. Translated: CASSVEGGWQTQYF. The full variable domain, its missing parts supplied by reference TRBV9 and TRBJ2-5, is DSGVTQTPKHLITATGQRVTLRCSPRSGDLSVYWYQQSLDQGLQFLIQYYNGEERAKGNILERFSAQQFPDLHSELNLSSLELGDSALYFCASSVEGGWQTQYFGPGTRLLVL.

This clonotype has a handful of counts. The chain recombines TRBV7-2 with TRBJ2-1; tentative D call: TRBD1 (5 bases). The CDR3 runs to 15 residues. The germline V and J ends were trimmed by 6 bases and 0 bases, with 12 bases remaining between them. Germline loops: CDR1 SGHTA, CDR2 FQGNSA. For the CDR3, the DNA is TGTGCCAGCAGTAGTCAGGGCTACTCCTACAATGAGCAGTTCTTC. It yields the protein CASSSQGYSYNEQFF. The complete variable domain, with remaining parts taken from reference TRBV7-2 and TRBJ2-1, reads GAGVSQSPSNKVTEKGKDVELRCDPISGHTALYWYRQSLGQGLEFLIYFQGNSAPDKSGLPSDRFSAERTGGSVSTLTIQRTQQEDSAVYLCASSSQGYSYNEQFFGPGTRLTVL.

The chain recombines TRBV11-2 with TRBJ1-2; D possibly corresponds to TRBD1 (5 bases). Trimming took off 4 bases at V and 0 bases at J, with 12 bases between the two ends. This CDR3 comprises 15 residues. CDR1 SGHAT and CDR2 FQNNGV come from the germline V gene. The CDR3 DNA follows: TGTGCCAGCAGCTCGCCACGACAGACTAACTATGGCTACACCTTC. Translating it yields CASSSPRQTNYGYTF. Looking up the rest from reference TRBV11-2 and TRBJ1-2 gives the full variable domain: EAGVAQSPRYKIIEKRQSVAFWCNPISGHATLYWYQQILGQGPKLLIQFQNNGVVDDSQLPKDRFSAERLKGVDSTLKIQPAKLEDSAVYLCASSSPRQTNYGYTFGSGTRLTVV.

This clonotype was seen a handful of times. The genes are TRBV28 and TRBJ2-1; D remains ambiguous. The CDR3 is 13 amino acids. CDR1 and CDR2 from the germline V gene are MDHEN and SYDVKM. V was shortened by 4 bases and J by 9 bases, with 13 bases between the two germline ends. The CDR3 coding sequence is TGTGCCAGCAGTTCTTCCATGATCCGTGAGCAGTTCTTC. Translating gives CASSSSMIREQFF.

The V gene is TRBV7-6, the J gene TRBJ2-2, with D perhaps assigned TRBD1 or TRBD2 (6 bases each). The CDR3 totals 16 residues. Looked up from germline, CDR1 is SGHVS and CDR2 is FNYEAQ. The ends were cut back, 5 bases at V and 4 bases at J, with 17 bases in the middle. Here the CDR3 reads CASSPMGAGITGELFF. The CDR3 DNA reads TGTGCCAGCAGCCCGATGGGGGCGGGGATCACCGGGGAGCTGTTTTTT. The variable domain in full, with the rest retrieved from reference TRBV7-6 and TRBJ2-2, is GAGVSQSPRYKVTKRGQDVALRCDPISGHVSLYWYRQALGQGPEFLTYFNYEAQQDKSGLPNDRFSAERPEGSISTLTIQRTEQRDSAMYRCASSPMGAGITGELFFGEGSRLTVL.

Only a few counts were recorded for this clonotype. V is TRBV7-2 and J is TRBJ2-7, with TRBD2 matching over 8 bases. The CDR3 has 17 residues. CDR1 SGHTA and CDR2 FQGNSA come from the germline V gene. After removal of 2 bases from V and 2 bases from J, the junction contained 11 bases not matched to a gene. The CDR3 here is CASSLRGSRGDTYEQYV. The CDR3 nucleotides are TGTGCCAGCAGCTTAAGGGGATCGCGGGGGGACACCTACGAGCAGTACGTC.

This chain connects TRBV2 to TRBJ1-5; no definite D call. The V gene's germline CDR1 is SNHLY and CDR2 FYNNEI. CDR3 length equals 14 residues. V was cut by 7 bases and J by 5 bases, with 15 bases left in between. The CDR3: CASTLRAFHQPQHF. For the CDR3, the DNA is TGTGCCAGCACCCTTCGGGCCTTTCATCAGCCCCAGCATTTT.

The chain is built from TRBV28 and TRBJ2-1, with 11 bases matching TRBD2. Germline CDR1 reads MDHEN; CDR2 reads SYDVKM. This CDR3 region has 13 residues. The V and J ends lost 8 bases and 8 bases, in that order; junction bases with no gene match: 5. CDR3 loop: CASGPGLADEQFF. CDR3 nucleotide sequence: TGTGCCAGCGGTCCGGGACTAGCGGATGAGCAGTTCTTC. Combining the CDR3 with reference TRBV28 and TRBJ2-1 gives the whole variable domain DVKVTQSSRYLVKRTGEKVFLECVQDMDHENMFWYRQDPGLGLRLIYFSYDVKMKEKGDIPEGYSVSREKKERFSLILESASTNQTSMYLCASGPGLADEQFFGPGTRLTVL.

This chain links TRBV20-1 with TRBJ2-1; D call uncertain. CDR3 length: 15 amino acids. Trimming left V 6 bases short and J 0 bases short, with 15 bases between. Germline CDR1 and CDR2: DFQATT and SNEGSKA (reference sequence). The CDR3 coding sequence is TGCAGTGCGACGGACCTAGGAAGCTCCTACAATGAGCAGTTCTTC. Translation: CSATDLGSSYNEQFF.

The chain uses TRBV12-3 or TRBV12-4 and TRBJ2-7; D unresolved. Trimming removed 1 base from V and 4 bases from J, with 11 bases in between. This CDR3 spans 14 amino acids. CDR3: CASSLEGIGYEQYF. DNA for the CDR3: TGTGCCAGCAGTTTAGAAGGGATTGGTTACGAGCAGTACTTC.

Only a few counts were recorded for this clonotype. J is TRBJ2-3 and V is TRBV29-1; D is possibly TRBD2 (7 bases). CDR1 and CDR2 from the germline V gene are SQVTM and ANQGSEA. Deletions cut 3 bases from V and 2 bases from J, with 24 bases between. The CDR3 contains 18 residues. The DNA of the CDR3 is TGCAGCGTTGACTTGTCGGGGGGCCGGGTCTTCTTCACAGATACGCAGTATTTT. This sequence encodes CSVDLSGGRVFFTDTQYF.

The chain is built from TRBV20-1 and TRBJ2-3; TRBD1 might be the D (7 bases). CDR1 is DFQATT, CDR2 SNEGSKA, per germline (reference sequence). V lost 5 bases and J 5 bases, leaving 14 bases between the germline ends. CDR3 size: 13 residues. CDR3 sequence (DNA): TGCAGTGCTCGGGGGACAGTTGGAGATACGCAGTATTTT. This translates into CSARGTVGDTQYF.

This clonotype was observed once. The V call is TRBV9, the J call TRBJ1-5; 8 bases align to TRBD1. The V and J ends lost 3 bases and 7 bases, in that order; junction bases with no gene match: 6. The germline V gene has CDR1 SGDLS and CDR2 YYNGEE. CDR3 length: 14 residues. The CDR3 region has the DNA TGTGCCAGCAGCGCAGGGGGCGCGTGGCAGCCCCAGCATTTT. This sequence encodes CASSAGGAWQPQHF.